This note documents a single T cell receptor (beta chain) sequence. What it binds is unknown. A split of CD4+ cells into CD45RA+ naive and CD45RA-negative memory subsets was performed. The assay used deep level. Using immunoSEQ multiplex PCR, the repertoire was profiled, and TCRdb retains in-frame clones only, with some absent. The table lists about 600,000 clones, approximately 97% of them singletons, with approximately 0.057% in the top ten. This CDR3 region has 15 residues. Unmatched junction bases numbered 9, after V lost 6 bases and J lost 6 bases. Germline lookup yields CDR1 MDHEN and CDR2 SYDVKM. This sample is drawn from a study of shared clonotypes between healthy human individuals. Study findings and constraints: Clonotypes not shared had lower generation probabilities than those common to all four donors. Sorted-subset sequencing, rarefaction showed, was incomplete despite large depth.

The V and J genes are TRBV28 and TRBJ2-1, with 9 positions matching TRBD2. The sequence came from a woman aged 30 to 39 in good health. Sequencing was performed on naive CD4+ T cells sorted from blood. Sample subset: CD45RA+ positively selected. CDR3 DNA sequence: TGTGCCAGCAGCACCGCCGGGACTAGCTTCAATGAGCAGTTCTTC. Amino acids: CASSTAGTSFNEQFF. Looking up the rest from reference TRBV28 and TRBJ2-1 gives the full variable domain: DVKVTQSSRYLVKRTGEKVFLECVQDMDHENMFWYRQDPGLGLRLIYFSYDVKMKEKGDIPEGYSVSREKKERFSLILESASTNQTSMYLCASSTAGTSFNEQFFGPGTRLTVL.